The 2 T cell receptor beta chains below come from one sample, sequenced in a study of graft-versus-host responses after intestinal transplantation. No antigens are known for them. Assay used: immunoSEQ multiplex PCR; TCRdb lists only in-frame clones, some missing. Among roughly 110,000 clones listed, just over 90% were seen once. This material consisted of unstimulated CD4+ T cells sorted from spleen or lymph node cells, taken before transplant. These receptors were collected from a human donor who was the organ donor for an intestinal transplant.

The chain recombines TRBV6-6 with TRBJ2-1, with D possibly being TRBD1 (5 bases). Trimming removed 4 bases from V and 9 bases from J, with 19 bases in between. The CDR3 consists of 15 residues. In germline, CDR1 is MNHNY, CDR2 SVGAGI (reference sequence). CDR3 protein: CASSFRVQESGEQFF. The CDR3 region has the DNA TGTGCCAGCAGTTTCCGTGTACAGGAGTCAGGTGAGCAGTTCTTC.

The genes are TRBV2 and TRBJ2-3; 9 bases are a match to TRBD1. Germline lookup yields CDR1 SNHLY and CDR2 FYNNEI. Germline trimming cut 7 bases from V and 5 bases from J; bases unmatched to any gene: 1. The CDR3 has 12 amino acids. CDR3 residues: CASKTGGDTQYF. The CDR3 nucleotides are TGTGCCAGCAAGACAGGGGGAGATACGCAGTATTTT.